This entry lists 28 T cell receptor beta chains sequenced from one sample in a study of blood T cell repertoires in COVID-19. Profiled with immunoSEQ multiplex PCR; TCRdb holds only in-frame clones, not every one. The sample lists 120,000 or so clones, 70% to 90% occurring once. The specimen was peripheral blood. All receptors come from a human donor in a cohort sampled during active COVID-19.

This chain uses TRBV4-2 with TRBJ2-1, with a weak D call TRBD2 (6 bases). V was trimmed by 0 bases and J by 16 bases, leaving 25 bases between them. Germline loops: CDR1 LGHNA, CDR2 YNFKEQ. The CDR3 contains 16 residues. CDR3 loop: CASSQDIRGSPTIGFF. The CDR3, as DNA: TGTGCCAGCAGCCAAGATATCCGGGGGTCTCCTACAATAGGTTTCTTC.

This chain connects TRBV29-1 to TRBJ2-2; 7 bases fit TRBD2. The ends lost 1 base at V and 6 bases at J; junction bases unmatched: 8. The germline V gene encodes CDR1 SQVTM and CDR2 ANQGSEA. The CDR3 length is 15 residues. Here the CDR3 reads CSVEVAGRAAGELFF. In DNA form, the CDR3 reads TGCAGCGTTGAAGTAGCGGGCAGGGCTGCCGGGGAGCTGTTTTTT.

The chain links TRBV19 to TRBJ1-2; D call uncertain. Trimming removed 6 bases from V and 4 bases from J, with 9 bases in between. The CDR3 loop spans 12 amino acids. Germline CDR1 LNHDA, CDR2 SQIVND (reference sequence). As DNA, the CDR3 is TGTGCCAGTAGGCGGAACCTCTATGGCTACACCTTC. This encodes CASRRNLYGYTF.

The chain joins TRBV4-3 to TRBJ1-1; D uncertain. The CDR3 spans 15 residues. Germline loops: CDR1 LGHNA, CDR2 YSLEER. V was pared by 1 base and J by 1 base, with 10 bases between. CDR3 protein: CASSQVVSGNTEAFF. The CDR3 nucleotides read TGCGCCAGCAGCCAAGTAGTTTCGGGGAACACTGAAGCTTTCTTT.

This clone was found once. The chain uses TRBV6-5 and TRBJ1-2; D is undetermined. The V gene's germline CDR1 is MNHEY and CDR2 SVGAGI. Trimming cost V 7 bases and J 5 bases, with 8 bases left between them. The CDR3 is 11 amino acids. For the CDR3, the DNA is TGTGCCAGCACCGAGGGATATGGCTACACCTTC. This translates into CASTEGYGYTF.

The chain employs TRBV6-5 and TRBJ1-1, with 8 bases aligning to TRBD1. This CDR3 has 16 amino acids. The germline V gene has CDR1 MNHEY and CDR2 SVGAGI. V lost 2 bases and J lost 1; bases outside the gene matches: 6. This chain's CDR3 is CASSYITTGGNTEAFF. For the CDR3, the DNA is TGTGCCAGCAGTTACATTACTACAGGGGGGAACACTGAAGCTTTCTTT.

This clone was recorded once. The chain is built from TRBV4-2 and TRBJ2-3; a possible D gene is TRBD2 (5 bases). CDR1 is LGHNA and CDR2 is YNFKEQ in the germline V gene. This CDR3 region has 16 residues. V was pared by 3 bases and J by 1 base, with 14 bases between. In nucleotides, the CDR3 is TGTGCCAGCAGCCACCCAACCGGGATCCGCACAGATACGCAGTATTTT. It translates to CASSHPTGIRTDTQYF.

This clone appeared a single time. The chain joins TRBV10-2 to TRBJ2-7; TRBD1 might be the D (6 bases). The CDR3 has 12 amino acids. Between the trimmed V and J ends, which lost 8 bases and 5 bases, there was a span of 13 bases. Per germline, CDR1 WSHSY and CDR2 SAAADI. The CDR3 loop reads CASGTTGNEQYF. The CDR3 DNA reads TGCGCCAGCGGAACCACAGGGAACGAGCAGTACTTC.

The genes are TRBV4-1 and TRBJ2-2; weak D call: TRBD1 (5 bases). The CDR3 spans 15 residues. Per the germline V gene, CDR1 is MGHRA and CDR2 is YSYEKL. Trimming took 0 bases from V and 3 from J, leaving 8 bases between them. CDR3 protein: CASSQEVGDTGELFF. CDR3 sequence (DNA): TGCGCCAGCAGCCAAGAAGTAGGGGACACCGGGGAGCTGTTTTTT.

A word on this clone: Other DNA sequences in the sample encode the same CDR3. The CDR3 DNA reads as TGCGCCAGCAGCTTGGCCGGGACTAGCGGTTCTGGGGCCAACGTCCTGACTTTC. Translating gives CASSLAGTSGSGANVLTF. This rearrangement joins TRBV5-1 to TRBJ2-6; 11 bases agree with TRBD2. Trimming cost V 0 bases and J 1 base; bases outside gene matches: 3. This CDR3 contains 18 residues. CDR1 SGHRS and CDR2 YFSETQ come from the germline V gene.

The chain combines TRBV11-1 with TRBJ2-7; 7 nucleotides match TRBD1. V was pared by 2 bases and J by 3 bases, with 7 bases of the junction left unmatched. The CDR3 length is 15 residues. Germline-derived CDR1 and CDR2 are SGHAT and FQDESV (reference sequence). The CDR3 reads CASSLRPGQIYEQYF. The DNA of the CDR3 is TGTGCCAGCAGCTTACGTCCGGGACAGATCTACGAGCAGTACTTC.

The CDR3 sequence is CASSLGNSNSPLHF. CDR3 nucleotides: TGTGCCAGCAGCTTGGGCAACTCCAATTCACCCCTCCACTTT. This rearrangement joins TRBV5-4 to TRBJ1-6; D is undetermined. The CDR3 spans 14 residues. Trimming took 0 bases from V and 7 from J, leaving 8 bases between them. Germline V gives CDR1 SGHNT, CDR2 YYREEE (reference sequence). The full variable domain, with the rest looked up from reference TRBV5-4 and TRBJ1-6, is ETGVTQSPTHLIKTRGQQVTLRCSSQSGHNTVSWYQQALGQGPQFIFQYYREEENGRGNFPPRFSGLQFPNYSSELNVNALELDDSALYLCASSLGNSNSPLHFGNGTRLTVT.

The chain's CDR3 is CASSLRQGSGGHYGYTF. CDR3 in DNA: TGTGCCAGCAGTTTACGACAAGGATCCGGGGGGCACTATGGCTACACCTTC. V usage is TRBV27 and J usage is TRBJ1-2; a weak D match, TRBD1 (6 bases). This CDR3 has 17 amino acids. V was shortened by 2 bases and J by 3 bases, with 19 bases between the two germline ends. CDR1 is MNHEY and CDR2 is SMNVEV in the germline V gene (reference sequence).

This clone was counted a single time. The chain carries TRBV10-1 and TRBJ2-3, with D possibly being TRBD2 (5 bases). Germline V gives CDR1 WNHNN, CDR2 SYGVQD (reference sequence). The CDR3 extends over 15 amino acids. Trimming stripped 0 bases from V and 7 bases from J, with 14 bases between. The CDR3 bases are TGCGCCAGCAGTGAGTCGAGCGGAGGCGCATATACGCAGTATTTT. Protein product: CASSESSGGAYTQYF.

The chain is built from TRBV18 and TRBJ2-3; 7 bases line up with TRBD1. J lost 6 bases, V lost 5 bases, and 8 bases had no gene match. The CDR3 extends over 14 amino acids. Germline V gene sequence: CDR1 KGHSH, CDR2 LQKENI. The CDR3 sequence: CASSNYRGSDTQYF. In nucleotides, the CDR3 is TGTGCCAGCTCAAACTACAGGGGAAGCGATACGCAGTATTTT.

This clone was seen once. The chain combines TRBV19 with TRBJ2-1, with D uncertain. This CDR3 is 15 amino acids long. The germline V gene has CDR1 LNHDA and CDR2 SQIVND (reference sequence). V was clipped by 1 base and J by 4 bases, with 11 bases between them. The CDR3 nucleotides read TGTGCCAGTAGTATAGGTCGAGCGTTGTACAATGAGCAGTTCTTC. It codes for CASSIGRALYNEQFF.

The rearrangement uses TRBV30 and TRBJ2-1, with 8 bases identical to TRBD1. CDR3 length equals 20 residues. Germline V lookup: CDR1 GTSNPN, CDR2 SVGIG (reference sequence). Trimming took 0 bases from V and 0 from J; bases not matched to a gene: 16. The CDR3 nucleotides are TGTGCCTGGAGTGTAGTACGGGGACAGGCTCGCTTTAGCTCCTACAATGAGCAGTTCTTC. This translates into CAWSVVRGQARFSSYNEQFF.

J is TRBJ2-7 and V is TRBV7-6; TRBD1 matches at 7 bases. CDR1 SGHVS and CDR2 FNYEAQ come from the germline V gene. V was pared by 0 bases and J by 3 bases, with 5 bases of the junction left unmatched. The CDR3 is 15 residues long. CDR3 sequence: CASSLATGSVYEQYF. CDR3 coding DNA: TGTGCCAGCAGCTTAGCGACAGGGAGTGTCTACGAGCAGTACTTC.

The chain combines TRBV30 with TRBJ1-1, with D perhaps matching TRBD1 (5 bases). The CDR3 has 14 residues. V shed 0 bases and J shed 1 base, with 9 bases lying between them. Looked up from germline, CDR1 is GTSNPN and CDR2 is SVGIG (reference sequence). As DNA, the CDR3 is TGTGCCTGGAGTGTGGGGCAGGGGAACACTGAAGCTTTCTTT. Amino acid sequence: CAWSVGQGNTEAFF.

This clone was detected a few times. The J gene is TRBJ1-5, the V gene TRBV7-9; D is perhaps TRBD1 (6 bases). The CDR3 runs 15 residues. Germline CDR1 is SEHNR and CDR2 is FQNEAQ (reference sequence). V was shortened by 4 bases and J by 6 bases, with 16 bases between the two germline ends. DNA of the CDR3: TGTGCCAGCAGCTCCCATGGACAGTCTGGTCAGCCCCAGCATTTT. Its translation: CASSSHGQSGQPQHF.

The table lists this clone with a few counts. The chain employs TRBV6-6 and TRBJ1-5; no firm D call. The germline V and J ends were trimmed by 2 bases and 1 base, with 9 bases remaining between them. The CDR3 is 15 amino acids. The germline V gene has CDR1 MNHNY and CDR2 SVGAGI (reference sequence). CDR3 amino acids: CASSYGGSSNQPQHF. The CDR3 DNA is TGTGCCAGCAGTTACGGCGGTAGCAGCAATCAGCCCCAGCATTTT.

The chain employs TRBV6-5 and TRBJ1-6, with TRBD1 matching over 7 bases. Germline CDR1 MNHEY, CDR2 SVGAGI. The V gene end was trimmed by 11 bases and the J gene end by 5 bases; junction bases not matched to a gene: 12. This CDR3 comprises 15 residues. The CDR3 region is CAGGVRTGDNSPLHF. In DNA form, the CDR3 reads TGTGCCGGGGGCGTGAGGACAGGTGATAATTCACCCCTCCACTTT.

J is TRBJ2-7 and V is TRBV29-1, with TRBD1 identical over 12 bases. Trimming took 7 bases from V and 4 from J; bases not matched to a gene: 2. The length of the CDR3 is 12 residues. The germline V gene encodes CDR1 SQVTM and CDR2 ANQGSEA. The CDR3 loop is CSGGQGAYEQYF. CDR3 sequence (DNA): TGCAGCGGGGGACAGGGGGCTTACGAGCAGTACTTC.

V and J are TRBV7-2 and TRBJ1-4, with unresolved D. Germline CDR1 and CDR2: SGHTA and FQGNSA. Trimming took off 5 bases at V and 4 bases at J, with 14 bases between the two ends. The CDR3 is 15 residues long. CDR3 bases: TGTGCCAGCAGCCCCCGAGGGCGGGTTAATGAAAAACTGTTTTTT. Its protein is CASSPRGRVNEKLFF.

This clone was found once. This chain uses TRBV5-1 with TRBJ1-6, with D uncertain. CDR1 is SGHRS and CDR2 is YFSETQ in the germline V gene. V lost 4 bases, J lost 5 bases, and 13 bases lay in between. This CDR3 comprises 15 residues. This CDR3 reads CASSPPGGNNSPLHF. As DNA, the CDR3 is TGCGCCAGCAGCCCCCCGGGAGGTAATAATTCACCCCTCCACTTT.

This clone showed up many times. The genes are TRBV6-6 and TRBJ2-1; TRBD2 matches at 7 bases. V shed 5 bases, J shed 9 bases, and the junction held 13 bases outside the gene matches. The CDR3 sequence is 15 residues long. Germline assignment: CDR1 MNHNY and CDR2 SVGAGI (reference sequence). The CDR3 region is CASSQTGSGASEQFF. DNA for the CDR3: TGTGCCAGCAGTCAGACTGGGAGCGGGGCTTCTGAGCAGTTCTTC.

The chain joins TRBV20-1 to TRBJ1-2; D may be TRBD1 (6 bases). The CDR3 loop spans 16 amino acids. The V gene's germline CDR1 is DFQATT and CDR2 SNEGSKA (reference sequence). Trimming cost V 3 bases and J 0 bases, with 17 bases left between them. The CDR3 DNA is TGCAGTGCTAGTTCCCCTCAGGGGTCTACTAACTATGGCTACACCTTC. Translated: CSASSPQGSTNYGYTF.

This clone was seen only a few times. The chain carries TRBV7-2 and TRBJ2-1; D possibly corresponds to TRBD1 (6 bases). The CDR3 extends over 15 amino acids. Trimming took 0 bases from V and 6 from J, leaving 12 bases between them. The germline gives CDR1 SGHTA, CDR2 FQGNSA. In DNA form, the CDR3 reads TGTGCCAGCAGCTTAGCCCCAGGACAGCTCAATGAGCAGTTCTTC. Its protein product is CASSLAPGQLNEQFF.